Listed below are T cell receptor beta chains from one sample, sequenced in a study of beta chain features in type 1 diabetes. Produced via immunoSEQ multiplex PCR; TCRdb's table is partial and in-frame only. This table holds 970,000 or so clones, 17% found once. The sequencing sample was made of naive CD4+ T cells from blood. Every receptor here comes from a woman under 30 in good health. CDR3s include the opening cysteine and the closing phenylalanine or tryptophan. The order of the fields is CDR3 DNA, CDR3 protein, V gene, J gene, D gene, clone size. The D gene is left open where the match is weak. Size is omitted from some rows. Given values are once, few, many or a class for expanded clones.

DNA: TGTGCCAGCAGCGCTCGGACTAGTTGGTTAAATGAGCAGTTCTTC
CDR3: CASSARTSWLNEQFF
V: TRBV7-8
J: TRBJ2-1
D: TRBD2
size: -

DNA: TGTGCCAGCAGTGACCAGGACAGGGTAACTTTGGAGCAGTACTTC
CDR3: CASSDQDRVTLEQYF
V: TRBV6-1
J: TRBJ2-7
D: TRBD1
size: few

DNA: TGCGCCAGCAGCCAAGAAGGGCTAGCGAGATACAATGAGCAGTTCTTC
CDR3: CASSQEGLARYNEQFF
V: TRBV4-1
J: TRBJ2-1
D: -
size: few

DNA: TGTGCCAGCAGCCAAGGGACAGTAGCCAAAAACATTCAGTACTTC
CDR3: CASSQGTVAKNIQYF
V: TRBV16
J: TRBJ2-4
D: TRBD1
size: few

DNA: TGTGCCAGCAGTGACCACAGGGTTCGTGAAAAACTGTTTTTT
CDR3: CASSDHRVREKLFF
V: TRBV27
J: TRBJ1-4
D: -
size: -

DNA: TGTGCCAGCAGCCAAAGTCTTGCCCACTCCTACGAGCAGTACTTC
CDR3: CASSQSLAHSYEQYF
V: TRBV4-2
J: TRBJ2-7
D: -
size: few

DNA: TGTGCCAGCAGTAAACAGAACGAGCAGTACTTC
CDR3: CASSKQNEQYF
V: TRBV6-5
J: TRBJ2-7
D: -
size: few

DNA: TGTGCCAGCAGCCTCCGGACAGGGATATACAATGAGCAGTTCTTC
CDR3: CASSLRTGIYNEQFF
V: TRBV11-2
J: TRBJ2-1
D: TRBD1
size: -

DNA: TGTGCCAGCAGGGTCAGGGTCGAGAGCTCCTACAATGAGCAGTTCTTC
CDR3: CASRVRVESSYNEQFF
V: TRBV2
J: TRBJ2-1
D: -
size: -

DNA: TGCGCCAGCAGCCAGTCGGGGACAGTCCCCGGGGAGCTGTTTTTT
CDR3: CASSQSGTVPGELFF
V: TRBV4-1
J: TRBJ2-2
D: TRBD1
size: few

DNA: TGTGCCAGCAGCCAAGAACGTATCAGGGCATGGGCCGGGGAGCTGTTTTTT
CDR3: CASSQERIRAWAGELFF
V: TRBV4-2
J: TRBJ2-2
D: -
size: -

DNA: TGTGCCAGTAGTCTGGCCAGCTACAATGAGCAGTTCTTC
CDR3: CASSLASYNEQFF
V: TRBV19
J: TRBJ2-1
D: -
size: few

DNA: TGTGCCAGCAGTGGGGAAGGGATTGGGGAGCAGTTCTTC
CDR3: CASSGEGIGEQFF
V: TRBV2
J: TRBJ2-1
D: -
size: -

DNA: TGTGCCAGCAGCTTGGACAGGGTTGGGTACAATGAGCAGTTCTTC
CDR3: CASSLDRVGYNEQFF
V: TRBV7-3
J: TRBJ2-1
D: TRBD1
size: -

DNA: TGTGCCAGCCGACTCTACGACAGGGGCTATACTGAAGCTTTCTTT
CDR3: CASRLYDRGYTEAFF
V: TRBV27
J: TRBJ1-1
D: TRBD1
size: -

DNA: TGTGCCAGCAGCTTAATTCCAGGGTCCTCCTACAATGAGCAGTTCTTC
CDR3: CASSLIPGSSYNEQFF
V: TRBV7-8
J: TRBJ2-1
D: -
size: -

DNA: TGTGCCAGCAGTTTAGGACAGGCCACAGATACGCAGTATTTT
CDR3: CASSLGQATDTQYF
V: TRBV27
J: TRBJ2-3
D: TRBD1
size: -

DNA: TGTGCCAGCAGAGGGACTAGCTACGAGACCCAGTACTTC
CDR3: CASRGTSYETQYF
V: TRBV6-5
J: TRBJ2-5
D: TRBD2
size: -